This T cell receptor (beta chain) was identified in a study of blood T cell repertoires in COVID-19. In the study overall: The samples span acute and convalescent COVID-19 from the United States, Italy and Spain.

CDR3 length: 14 residues. Germline CDR1 SGHRS, CDR2 YFSETQ. The ends were cut back, 0 bases at V and 0 bases at J, with 4 bases in the middle. Generated by immunoSEQ multiplex PCR, the TCRdb table keeps only in-frame clones and is missing some. The sample records roughly 440,000 clones, approximately 89% being singletons. The Seattle patients joined while their infection was active and were tracked longitudinally afterward. The source material was peripheral blood. The V call is TRBV5-1, the J call TRBJ1-5, with no clear D. The TCR was taken from a woman between 50 and 59 years old with COVID-19, enrolled during active disease. CDR3 nucleotide sequence: TGCGCCAGCAGCTTGGGGCATAGCAATCAGCCCCAGCATTTT. Residues: CASSLGHSNQPQHF. Complete variable domain (other parts from reference TRBV5-1 and TRBJ1-5): KAGVTQTPRYLIKTRGQQVTLSCSPISGHRSVSWYQQTPGQGLQFLFEYFSETQRNKGNFPGRFSGRQFSNSRSEMNVSTLELGDSALYLCASSLGHSNQPQHFGDGTRLSIL.